Given below is one T cell receptor (beta chain) in context. Which antigen it targets is not known. No base quality information exists; no much larger clone differs at one position. This specimen comes from a study of blood T cell repertoires in COVID-19 (dated by TCRdb to about 2020). Regarding the research as a whole: Collaborator samples came from the United States, Italy and Spain and covered acute and convalescent phases of COVID-19. Where available, HLA class I and class II types were obtained from metadata supplied by the sample provider rather than from assay-based typing. The repertoires were released in a freely available public database meant as a resource for research on the immune response to SARS-CoV-2. Nearly every sample came with metadata listing a de-identified subject ID, COVID-19 status, age in years and sex. Deeply sampled blood TCRbeta repertoires from subjects exposed to, actively infected with, or recovered from COVID-19 were included in the dataset. The material from the prospective study consisted of cDNA or gDNA derived from T cells, B-cell-depleted T cells, or PBMCs. Samples came from the ongoing ImmuneRACE study (first 160 participants) plus 1,254 subjects from 6 global collaborators.

Via the germline V gene, CDR1 is SGHAT and CDR2 FQNNGV. Compared with germline, V lacks 5 bases and J lacks 8 bases; bases without a gene match: 8. Including the terminal cysteine and phenylalanine, the CDR3 comprises 14 residues. The retained sequence is limited to the CDR3, 42 bases, with the frame set at the first base. TCRbeta CDR3 regions were amplified from genomic DNA by means of the immunoSEQ Assay, a bias-controlled multiplex PCR. The paper's data handling went like this. Within the assay, amplification of reference gene primers was used to estimate how many nucleated cells each sample contained. To quantify the absolute abundance of each unique TCRbeta CDR3 rearrangement, sequence reads were collapsed and filtered. For each sample, productive Simpson clonality was calculated by taking the square root of Simpson's diversity index across productive rearrangements. TCRdb retrieved this table from immuneACCESS and kept in-frame rearrangements only. Not all clones are present; in checked studies, unresolved V genes account for under half, and no reason is known for the remainder. V and J calls and clone size come straight from that table; D and trimming were deduced from the DNA. The sample table contains over 150,000 clones; only one count was recorded for roughly four fifths of them. The ten largest clones take up approximately 12% of the sample.

Participants in the prospective study were aged roughly 18 to 90 years, lived in about two dozen United States geographic areas, and enrolled through a virtual design. Cohort assignment in the prospective study relied on participant-reported clinical history from a screening survey and a study questionnaire. Recovered participants in ImmuneRACE Cohort 3 were defined as having two consecutive negative NP/OP PCR tests, clearance from a healthcare professional, or resolution of symptoms. In the prospective study, mobile phlebotomists collected whole blood, serum and a nasopharyngeal or oropharyngeal swab from each participant. Prospective study participants could optionally give additional blood draws and questionnaires over an approximately 2-month period. Blood samples from the prospective study were shipped frozen or at room temperature prior to DNA extraction. Overall study outcomes, separate from this receptor: How much clinical and demographic metadata was included differed by source and by participant, and the metadata was provided uncurated.

The TCR was taken from a man in his forties or fifties who had recovered from COVID-19. The rearrangement joined TRBV11-2 to TRBJ1-3; a stretch of 8 junction bases matches TRBD1. The source material was PBMCs or T cells enriched from blood (not recorded which). The sequence in DNA is TGTGCCAGCAGCCAAGGACAGGGCTGGGACACCATATATTTT. The translation is CASSQGQGWDTIYF. With all but the CDR3 taken from the reference TRBV11-2 and TRBJ1-3 genes, the full variable domain is: EAGVAQSPRYKIIEKRQSVAFWCNPISGHATLYWYQQILGQGPKLLIQFQNNGVVDDSQLPKDRFSAERLKGVDSTLKIQPAKLEDSAVYLCASSQGQGWDTIYFGEGSWLTVV.